This TCR beta chain was retrieved from a study of vaccination and CD4 T cells after COVID-19. Overall study context: Recovered patients in the cohort numbered six men and four women, two of them Hispanic. In the control cultures, a CEFX pool, an HIV-1 Nef pool, or no peptide was supplied.

Treatment defined: roughly nine-day PBMC culture with coronavirus spike peptide pools or control peptides (ViraFEST assay). IL-2 (roughly 10 IU/ml) and peptide pools (approximately 9.8 ug/ml) were added to cultures of 1.5 million to 2 million PBMCs per well. Turning to this clonotype: The antigen is not known.

V gave up 4 bases and J gave up 2 bases; unmatched junction bases: 6. This CDR3 comprises 15 residues. The V gene's germline CDR1 is MNHEY and CDR2 SMNVEV (reference sequence). CD4+ T cells that had been cultured provided DNA sequenced with the Oncomine TCR Beta short-read assay. TCRdb reprocessed the PCR reads with MiXCR, giving one entry per CDR3 protein. The sample lists just over 20,000 distinct CDR3 sequences; under 75% were seen once. The specimen was CD4+ T cells from blood, cultured in vitro. This rearrangement joins TRBV27 to TRBJ2-7; 9 bases match TRBD2. The origin of this receptor is a human donor who had recovered from COVID-19. The CDR3, as DNA: TGTGCCAGCAGTTATGTCGCGGGAGGGGCCTACGAGCAGTACTTC. Its protein product is CASSYVAGGAYEQYF.